Listed below are T cell receptor beta chains from one sample, sequenced in a study of T cell responses to AZD1222 COVID-19 vaccine. Some clones are missing from TCRdb's copy, which holds only in-frame ones; the method was immunoSEQ multiplex PCR. Found here are 100,000 to 150,000 clones, approximately 86% of them singletons; the top ten hold around 2.9%. The sequencing here drew on peripheral blood, taken 28 days after the second AZD1222 dose. These TCRs come from an adult who received the AZD1222 COVID-19 vaccine. Both conserved end residues are part of each CDR3. Fields, in order: J gene, clone size, D gene, V gene, CDR3 protein, CDR3 DNA. The D gene is left open where the match is weak. Only part of the rows carry a size: once, few, many, or a class if the clone is expanded.

>TRBJ1-6|-|-|TRBV30
CAWSVQSYNSPLHF
TGTGCCTGGAGTGTCCAGTCCTATAATTCACCCCTCCACTTT
>TRBJ1-3|-|-|TRBV19
CASSRAGSGNTIYF
TGTGCCAGTAGTAGGGCTGGGTCTGGAAACACCATATATTTT
>TRBJ1-2|-|TRBD1|TRBV4-3
CASSQWTGNYGYTF
TGCGCCAGCAGCCAATGGACAGGGAACTATGGCTACACCTTC
>TRBJ1-2|-|TRBD1|TRBV30
CAWSVAGGRGYTF
TGTGCCTGGAGTGTTGCAGGGGGAAGGGGCTACACCTTC
>TRBJ1-1|-|-|TRBV12-3/TRBV12-4
CASSLRNTEAFF
TGTGCCAGCAGTTTGAGGAACACTGAAGCTTTCTTT
>TRBJ2-1|few|TRBD2|TRBV10-3
CAISTSGGALEQFF
TGTGCCATCAGTACTAGCGGGGGGGCCCTTGAGCAGTTCTTC
>TRBJ1-4|-|-|TRBV19
CASRIAGEKLFF
TGTGCCTCTAGAATAGCAGGGGAAAAACTGTTTTTT
>TRBJ2-7|-|-|TRBV6-5
CASSYRAEGYEQYF
TGTGCCAGCAGTTATCGTGCGGAGGGGTACGAGCAGTACTTC
>TRBJ1-4|-|-|TRBV7-9
CASSLGEATNEKLFF
TGTGCCAGCAGCTTAGGAGAAGCAACTAATGAAAAACTGTTTTTT
>TRBJ1-1|many|-|TRBV19
CASSQPQVFGTEAFF
TGTGCCAGTAGTCAACCACAGGTATTTGGAACTGAAGCTTTCTTT
>TRBJ1-4|-|-|TRBV29-1
CSVGGSATNEKLFF
TGCAGCGTGGGGGGGAGTGCAACTAATGAAAAACTGTTTTTT
>TRBJ1-2|-|-|TRBV14
CASSQGRVYGYTF
TGTGCCAGCAGCCAAGGCAGGGTTTATGGCTACACCTTC
>TRBJ2-7|-|-|TRBV21-1
CASSKGVCYEQYF
TGTGCCAGCAGCAAAGGGGTGTGCTACGAGCAGTACTTC
>TRBJ1-4|-|TRBD1|TRBV11-2
CASSLGTGAYEKLFF
TGTGCCAGCAGCTTAGGGACAGGGGCCTATGAAAAACTGTTTTTT
>TRBJ2-6|-|-|TRBV7-3
CASSLGGRGSGANVLTF
TGTGCCAGCAGCTTAGGAGGGCGGGGCTCTGGGGCCAACGTCCTGACTTTC
>TRBJ1-6|-|TRBD1|TRBV5-5
CASSSGLGTENSPLHF
TGTGCCAGCAGCTCCGGGTTGGGGACAGAGAATTCACCCCTCCACTTT
>TRBJ2-7|-|-|TRBV3-1/TRBV3-2
CASSQYIVDEQYF
TGTGCCAGCAGCCAATATATAGTGGACGAGCAGTACTTC
>TRBJ2-7|-|-|TRBV5-1
CASSFQGSYEQYF
TGCGCCAGCAGCTTCCAGGGCTCCTACGAGCAGTACTTC
>TRBJ1-3|-|-|TRBV19
CATNQVSGNTIYF
TGTGCCACCAACCAGGTCTCTGGAAACACCATATATTTT
>TRBJ2-7|-|TRBD1|TRBV10-1
CASSESGQDYEQYF
TGCGCCAGCAGTGAGTCGGGACAGGACTACGAGCAGTACTTC
>TRBJ1-2|-|TRBD1|TRBV4-1
CASSQGPGQGYGYTF
TGCGCCAGCAGCCAAGGACCGGGACAGGGTTATGGCTACACCTTC
>TRBJ1-5|once|-|TRBV7-2
CASSLDGSGQPQHF
TGTGCCAGCAGCTTAGATGGGAGCGGACAGCCCCAGCATTTT
>TRBJ2-1|-|-|TRBV19
CASSIRAAYNEQFF
TGTGCCAGTAGTATCCGGGCCGCATACAATGAGCAGTTCTTC
>TRBJ2-5|-|TRBD2|TRBV9
CASSVGTSEVTQYF
TGTGCCAGCAGCGTCGGGACTAGCGAGGTGACCCAGTACTTC
>TRBJ1-5|-|-|TRBV24-1
CATSEGRSNQPQHF
TGTGCCACCAGTGAAGGCAGGAGCAATCAGCCCCAGCATTTT
>TRBJ2-7|-|-|TRBV5-1
CASSSDWTREQYF
TGCGCCAGCAGTTCTGACTGGACCCGCGAGCAGTACTTC
>TRBJ2-7|-|-|TRBV7-9
CASSSEIYEQYF
TGTGCCAGCAGCTCTGAAATCTACGAGCAGTACTTC
>TRBJ1-2|-|TRBD1|TRBV5-4
CASSQGQEHGYTF
TGTGCCAGCAGCCAGGGACAGGAACATGGCTACACCTTC
>TRBJ1-2|-|-|TRBV5-5
CASSLAGNYGYTF
TGTGCCAGCAGCTTGGCAGGGAACTATGGCTACACCTTC
>TRBJ2-5|-|-|TRBV6-5
CASSYSDPSQETQYF
TGTGCCAGCAGTTACTCCGACCCATCCCAAGAGACCCAGTACTTC
>TRBJ2-7|-|-|TRBV28
CASSRALGSPDF
TGTGCCAGCAGTAGAGCGTTGGGGTCCCCCGACTTC
>TRBJ1-2|-|TRBD1|TRBV5-4
CASSHDRGRGGYTF
TGTGCCAGCAGCCATGACAGGGGGCGAGGTGGCTACACCTTC
>TRBJ1-1|-|-|TRBV5-8
CASSLMSGALWTEAFF
TGTGCCAGCAGCTTGATGAGTGGGGCTTTATGGACTGAAGCTTTCTTT
>TRBJ2-1|-|-|TRBV25-1
CASSGNRVNEQFF
TGTGCCAGCAGTGGCAACAGGGTAAATGAGCAGTTCTTC
>TRBJ2-7|-|-|TRBV2
CASSELVVSYEQYF
TGTGCCAGCAGTGAACTGGTGGTATCCTACGAGCAGTACTTC
>TRBJ2-1|-|-|TRBV11-2
CASSLGGAYNEQFF
TGTGCCAGCAGCTTAGGGGGGGCGTACAATGAGCAGTTCTTC
>TRBJ1-2|few|-|TRBV2
CASSEDSATGYTF
TGTGCCAGCAGTGAGGACAGCGCGACTGGCTACACCTTC
>TRBJ1-5|-|TRBD1|TRBV29-1
CSVGQGAYQPQHF
TGCAGCGTTGGACAGGGGGCTTATCAGCCCCAGCATTTT
>TRBJ2-1|-|TRBD2|TRBV27
CASSLRGGRYNEQFF
TGTGCCAGCAGTTTGCGGGGGGGCCGGTACAATGAGCAGTTCTTC
>TRBJ1-3|-|-|TRBV4-3
CASSQEGILGSSGNTIYF
TGCGCCAGCAGCCAAGAGGGGATCTTAGGGAGCTCTGGAAACACCATATATTTT
>TRBJ2-7|-|-|TRBV7-9
CASSRGADEQYF
TGTGCCAGCAGCCGGGGGGCCGACGAGCAGTACTTC
>TRBJ1-1|-|-|TRBV27
CASSPLVAAEAFF
TGTGCCAGCAGTCCATTAGTGGCAGCTGAAGCTTTCTTT
>TRBJ2-5|-|TRBD2|TRBV11-3
CASSPPGLVSGKTQYF
TGTGCCAGCAGCCCTCCGGGACTAGTTAGTGGTAAGACCCAGTACTTC
>TRBJ2-7|-|TRBD2|TRBV13
CASSSGTRGYEQYF
TGTGCCAGCAGCTCCGGGACTAGAGGCTACGAGCAGTACTTC
>TRBJ1-3|-|-|TRBV29-1
CSVEDLGGNTIYF
TGCAGCGTTGAAGATCTAGGGGGAAACACCATATATTTT
>TRBJ2-3|few|-|TRBV6-5
CASSYSPDLHTDTQYF
TGTGCCAGCAGTTACTCGCCAGACCTACACACAGATACGCAGTATTTT
>TRBJ1-1|-|-|TRBV30
CAWSINGGNTEAFF
TGTGCCTGGAGCATTAACGGCGGGAACACTGAAGCTTTCTTT
>TRBJ1-1|-|-|TRBV4-1
CASSRGASTEAFF
TGCGCCAGCAGCAGGGGGGCGAGCACTGAAGCTTTCTTT
>TRBJ1-4|-|-|TRBV7-9
CASSQGGIATNEKLFF
TGTGCCAGCAGCCAAGGGGGGATTGCAACTAATGAAAAACTGTTTTTT
>TRBJ2-1|once|-|TRBV10-1
CASSERTWVDNEQFF
TGCGCCAGCAGTGAGCGGACTTGGGTCGACAATGAGCAGTTCTTC
>TRBJ1-2|-|-|TRBV30
CAWRGVNYGYTF
TGTGCCTGGAGAGGGGTTAACTATGGCTACACCTTC
>TRBJ1-4|-|-|TRBV6-1
CASSEAYGAREKLFF
TGTGCCAGCAGTGAAGCATACGGTGCGCGGGAAAAACTGTTTTTT
>TRBJ2-7|-|TRBD1|TRBV7-9
CASSSDWTGSTYEQYF
TGTGCCAGCAGCTCTGACTGGACAGGGAGCACCTACGAGCAGTACTTC
>TRBJ2-3|-|-|TRBV14
CASSLAGADTQYF
TGTGCCAGCAGTCTCGCCGGTGCAGATACGCAGTATTTT